The T cell receptor (beta chain) under discussion was sequenced for a study of shared clonotypes between healthy human individuals. In the naive CD8 group, cells lacked CD45RO and were positively selected for CCR7, so terminally differentiated effector memory CD45RA+ cells were left out. On this clone: Its ends do not fully match the called genes, so a read error is possible.

The table came from immunoSEQ multiplex PCR; TCRdb's copy has only in-frame clones and leaves some out. The data show roughly 810,000 clones, about 96% seen once. This CDR3 has 14 amino acids. CDR1 and CDR2 from the germline V gene are SGHTA and FQGTGA. Input material: naive CD8+ T cells sorted from blood. The genes are TRBV7-3 and TRBJ2-1; D might be TRBD1 (5 bases). This sequence was found in a man under 40 in good health. The CDR3 nucleotides read TGTGCCAGCAGCGTAACAGGCTCCTACAATGAGCAGTTCTTC. Translating gives CASSVTGSYNEQFF.